A selection of T cell receptor beta chains follows, all from one sample in a study of PD-1 blockade in classical Hodgkin lymphoma. Data came from immunoSEQ multiplex PCR; TCRdb stores just in-frame clones and leaves some out. The data contain 130,000 to 150,000 clones, just under 80% of them seen just once; the ten biggest clones take up 9.2%. The sample here was peripheral blood mononuclear cells (PBMCs), taken before the second cycle of nivolumab. Receptor source: a human donor with classical Hodgkin lymphoma. The CDR3 runs from the conserved cysteine through the conserved F or W. A D gene is named only where the DNA matches it firmly. Where a row states a size, it is once, few, many or the class of an expanded clone; other rows omit it.

V gene	clone size	J gene	D gene	CDR3 protein	CDR3 DNA
TRBV5-8	NA	TRBJ2-7	TRBD2	CASSHPGRAHHPYEQYF	TGTGCCAGCAGCCACCCCGGGAGGGCCCATCACCCCTACGAGCAGTACTTC
TRBV27	NA	TRBJ2-1	TRBD1	CASRTGGLEQFF	TGTGCCAGCAGGACAGGGGGTCTCGAGCAGTTCTTC
TRBV4-2	once	TRBJ1-4	NA	CASSSTGTRNEKLFF	TGTGCCAGCAGCTCTACCGGGACACGGAATGAAAAACTGTTTTTT
TRBV6-6	NA	TRBJ2-2	NA	CASSYSGGGELFF	TGTGCCAGCAGTTACTCGGGGGGCGGGGAGCTGTTTTTT
TRBV23-1	NA	TRBJ1-1	NA	CASSQSIPVNTEAFF	TGCGCCAGCAGTCAATCGATCCCAGTGAACACTGAAGCTTTCTTT
TRBV11-2	NA	TRBJ2-1	TRBD2	CASSLAGLAVYNEQFF	TGTGCCAGCAGCTTAGCTGGGCTAGCGGTATACAATGAGCAGTTCTTC
TRBV30	once	TRBJ1-6	TRBD1	CAWSVRDSSYNSPLHF	TGTGCCTGGAGTGTTCGGGACAGCTCCTATAATTCACCCCTCCACTTT
TRBV30	NA	TRBJ2-5	NA	CAWSVLRTQYF	TGTGCCTGGAGTGTACTAAGGACCCAGTACTTC
TRBV5-1	NA	TRBJ1-1	TRBD1	CASSLNLPGGETEAFF	TGCGCCAGCAGCTTAAATCTCCCAGGGGGCGAGACTGAAGCTTTCTTT
TRBV4-1	NA	TRBJ2-1	NA	CASSQDRGSKFF	TGCGCCAGCAGCCAAGATCGGGGGTCAAAGTTCTTC
TRBV7-2	NA	TRBJ1-5	NA	CASSLVWGFSNQPQHF	TGTGCCAGCAGCTTAGTCTGGGGGTTTAGCAATCAGCCCCAGCATTTT
TRBV28	NA	TRBJ1-4	NA	CASSFASRPEKLFF	TGTGCCAGCAGTTTCGCCAGTAGGCCCGAAAAACTGTTTTTT
TRBV6-5	NA	TRBJ2-7	NA	CASSWTDQSDEQYF	TGTGCCAGCAGCTGGACGGATCAGTCCGACGAGCAGTACTTC
TRBV7-2	few	TRBJ2-5	TRBD1	CASSSDRGSQETQYF	TGTGCCAGCAGCTCAGACAGGGGATCCCAAGAGACCCAGTACTTC
TRBV29-1	once	TRBJ2-6	NA	CSIWTVTSGANVLTF	TGCAGCATATGGACGGTGACCTCTGGGGCCAACGTCCTGACTTTC
TRBV20-1	NA	TRBJ1-1	NA	CSASGVTEAFF	TGCAGTGCTAGTGGGGTCACTGAAGCTTTCTTT
TRBV4-3	NA	TRBJ2-7	TRBD2	CASSPLADSSYEQYF	TGCGCCAGCAGCCCTCTAGCGGATAGCTCCTACGAGCAGTACTTC
TRBV7-9	NA	TRBJ2-5	NA	CASSPRGETQYF	TGTGCCAGCAGCCCCCGTGGCGAGACCCAGTACTTC
TRBV10-3	NA	TRBJ1-1	NA	CAISWTVMNTEAFF	TGTGCCATCAGTTGGACAGTTATGAACACTGAAGCTTTCTTT
TRBV6-5	NA	TRBJ2-1	NA	CATSTVRGRIDEQFF	TGTGCCACTTCTACCGTCAGGGGCCGGATCGATGAGCAGTTCTTC
TRBV28	NA	TRBJ2-4	NA	CASSLQQENIQYF	TGTGCCAGCAGTTTACAACAGGAAAACATTCAGTACTTC
TRBV10-3	NA	TRBJ2-3	TRBD1	CAINTPLQGAGDTQYF	TGTGCCATCAATACACCTTTACAGGGGGCTGGAGATACGCAGTATTTT
TRBV30	NA	TRBJ1-2	TRBD1	CAWCGQGVSINYGYTF	TGTGCCTGGTGTGGACAGGGGGTTTCTATTAACTATGGCTACACCTTC
TRBV6-5	NA	TRBJ2-1	NA	CASSRPGTDNEQFF	TGTGCCAGCAGCAGACCCGGGACTGACAATGAGCAGTTCTTC
TRBV4-3	NA	TRBJ2-1	TRBD2	CASSQEQLAAGSGSYNEQFF	TGCGCCAGCAGCCAAGAACAACTAGCGGCAGGCAGTGGGTCCTACAATGAGCAGTTCTTC
TRBV6-5	NA	TRBJ1-1	NA	CASSYSPIVNTEAFF	TGTGCCAGCAGTTACTCCCCGATAGTGAACACTGAAGCTTTCTTT
TRBV6-5	NA	TRBJ2-7	NA	CASSRDQSYEQYF	TGTGCCAGCAGTCGGGACCAGTCCTACGAGCAGTACTTC
TRBV18	NA	TRBJ1-3	TRBD1	CASSPDRGENTIYF	TGTGCCAGCTCACCGGACAGGGGAGAAAACACCATATATTTT
TRBV19	NA	TRBJ1-5	NA	CASTTGRNQPQHF	TGTGCCAGTACCACAGGGCGCAATCAGCCCCAGCATTTT
TRBV28	NA	TRBJ1-4	TRBD1	CASSLFPDRAREKLFF	TGTGCCAGCAGTTTATTCCCGGACAGGGCGCGGGAAAAACTGTTTTTT
TRBV5-4	NA	TRBJ2-1	NA	CASSQGQRQWEQFF	TGTGCCAGCAGCCAAGGACAGCGTCAATGGGAGCAGTTCTTC
TRBV5-6	once	TRBJ2-7	TRBD1	CASSLPTGLYEQYF	TGTGCCAGCAGCCTCCCGACAGGGCTTTACGAGCAGTACTTC
TRBV6-5	NA	TRBJ1-1	TRBD1	CASRRDREAFF	TGTGCCAGCAGGCGGGACAGGGAAGCTTTCTTT
TRBV6-6	NA	TRBJ1-5	NA	CASSWGESRPQHF	TGTGCCAGCAGTTGGGGGGAGTCTCGGCCCCAGCATTTT
TRBV7-9	NA	TRBJ2-1	TRBD2	CASSLAETSGGYNEQFF	TGTGCCAGCAGCTTAGCGGAGACTAGCGGGGGTTACAATGAGCAGTTCTTC
TRBV7-9	NA	TRBJ1-6	NA	CASSPGNSPLHF	TGTGCCAGCAGCCCAGGGAATTCACCCCTCCACTTT
TRBV11-2	NA	TRBJ2-1	TRBD2	CASSGWTSGEPHEQFF	TGTGCCAGCAGCGGCTGGACTAGCGGTGAACCGCATGAGCAGTTCTTC
TRBV4-1	NA	TRBJ2-3	NA	CASSQVGSRVADTQYF	TGCGCCAGCAGCCAAGTGGGGAGCAGGGTTGCAGATACGCAGTATTTT
TRBV7-6	NA	TRBJ2-5	TRBD2	CASRPGTSGLHGTQYF	TGTGCCAGCAGGCCCGGGACTAGCGGGCTTCATGGGACCCAGTACTTC
TRBV29-1	NA	TRBJ2-1	NA	CSVALSTLRVYNEQFF	TGCAGCGTTGCCTTATCGACTCTCAGGGTTTACAATGAGCAGTTCTTC
TRBV5-4	NA	TRBJ2-2	TRBD2	CASSGGGAETGELFF	TGTGCCAGCAGCGGCGGGGGGGCCGAGACCGGGGAGCTGTTTTTT
TRBV10-3	NA	TRBJ1-1	NA	CATRVEQGGEAFF	TGTGCCACCAGAGTAGAACAGGGAGGTGAAGCTTTCTTT